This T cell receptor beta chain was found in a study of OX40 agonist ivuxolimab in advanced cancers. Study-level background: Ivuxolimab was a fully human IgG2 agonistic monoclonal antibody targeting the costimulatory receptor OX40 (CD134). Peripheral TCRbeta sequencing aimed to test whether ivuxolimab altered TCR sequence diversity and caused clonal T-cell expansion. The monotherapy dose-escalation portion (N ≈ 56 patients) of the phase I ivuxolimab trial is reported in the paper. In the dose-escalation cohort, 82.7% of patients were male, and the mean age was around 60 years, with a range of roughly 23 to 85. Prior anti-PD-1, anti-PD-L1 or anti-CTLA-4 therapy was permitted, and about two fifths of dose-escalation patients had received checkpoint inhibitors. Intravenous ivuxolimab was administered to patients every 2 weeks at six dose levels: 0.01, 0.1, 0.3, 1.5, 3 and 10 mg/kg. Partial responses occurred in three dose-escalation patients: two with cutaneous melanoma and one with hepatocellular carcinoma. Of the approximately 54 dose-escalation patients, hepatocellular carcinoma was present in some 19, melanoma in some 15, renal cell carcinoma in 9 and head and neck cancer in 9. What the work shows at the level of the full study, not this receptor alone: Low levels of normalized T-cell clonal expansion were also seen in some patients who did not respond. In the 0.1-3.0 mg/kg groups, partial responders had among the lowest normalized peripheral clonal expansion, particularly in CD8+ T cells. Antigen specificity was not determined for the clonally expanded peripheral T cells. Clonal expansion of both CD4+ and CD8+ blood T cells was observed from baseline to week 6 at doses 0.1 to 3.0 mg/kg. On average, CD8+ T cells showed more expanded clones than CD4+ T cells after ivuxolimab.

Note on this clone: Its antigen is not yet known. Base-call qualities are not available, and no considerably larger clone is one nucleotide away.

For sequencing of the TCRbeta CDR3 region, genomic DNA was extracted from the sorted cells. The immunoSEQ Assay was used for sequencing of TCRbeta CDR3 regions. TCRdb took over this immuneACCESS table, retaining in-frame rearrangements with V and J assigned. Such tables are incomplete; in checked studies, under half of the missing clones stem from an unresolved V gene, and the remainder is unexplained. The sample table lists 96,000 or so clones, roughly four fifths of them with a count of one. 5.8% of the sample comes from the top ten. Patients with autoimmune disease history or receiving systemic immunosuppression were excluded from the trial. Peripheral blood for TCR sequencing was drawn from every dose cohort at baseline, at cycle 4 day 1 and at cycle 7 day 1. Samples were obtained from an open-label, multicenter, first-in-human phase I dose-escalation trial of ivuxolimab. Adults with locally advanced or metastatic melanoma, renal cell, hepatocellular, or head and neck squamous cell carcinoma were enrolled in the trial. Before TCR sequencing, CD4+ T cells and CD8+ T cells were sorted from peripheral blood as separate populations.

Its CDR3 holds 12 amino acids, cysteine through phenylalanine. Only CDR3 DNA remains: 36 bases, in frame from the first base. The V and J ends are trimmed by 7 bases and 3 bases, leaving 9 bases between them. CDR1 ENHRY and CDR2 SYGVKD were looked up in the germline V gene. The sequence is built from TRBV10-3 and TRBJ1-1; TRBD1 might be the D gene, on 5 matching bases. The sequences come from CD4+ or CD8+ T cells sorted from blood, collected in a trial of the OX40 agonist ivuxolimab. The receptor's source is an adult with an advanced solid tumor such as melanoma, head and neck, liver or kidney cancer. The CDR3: CAITRGDTEAFF. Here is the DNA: TGTGCCATCACCCGGGGGGACACTGAAGCTTTCTTT.